The clone carrying this TCR beta chain came up a few times. Building the TCR beta libraries relied on iRepertoire HTBI primers, and CDR3 regions underwent Arm-PCR. TCRdb ran MiXCR on the multiplex PCR reads and lists one entry per CDR3 protein. Altogether around 450,000 distinct CDR3 sequences are present, around 14% being singletons, with the ten largest covering over 15%. CDR3 length: 17 residues. With 4 bases clipped from V and 8 bases from J, the junction kept 14 bases outside the gene matches. Germline V gives CDR1 KGHDR, CDR2 SFDVKD. The sample belongs to a study of regulatory T cells in long-lasting Graves disease. This sample's time point: newly diagnosed GD, antithyroid drugs for less than 3 months. The TCR library was made from RNA that had been extracted from PBMCs in TRIzol. This sample also appeared in a second study, on T cells in Graves' hyperthyroidism and ophthalmopathy. This second report adds: Newly diagnosed hyperthyroidism patients aged 18 to 65 years had disease lasting under 2 months.

This chain links TRBV24-1 with TRBJ2-1; 9 nucleotides agree with TRBD2. Sequences were derived from peripheral blood mononuclear cells (PBMCs), sampled at new diagnosis, from a patient treated with antithyroid drugs. The sequence derives from a woman between 25 and 40 years old with Graves disease. The CDR3 spells CATSDPLASGVDDEQFF. In DNA form, the CDR3 reads TGTGCCACCAGTGACCCCTTGGCTAGCGGGGTCGACGATGAGCAGTTCTTC.